This entry is about one T cell receptor (beta chain). The data derive from a study of blood T cell repertoires in COVID-19. Profiling relied on immunoSEQ multiplex PCR, and the TCRdb table lists in-frame clones only, not all of them. The sample contains about 120,000 clones, around 90% of which appear only once. V was cut by 8 bases and J by 0 bases, with 17 bases left in between. This CDR3 is 16 amino acids long. Germline lookup yields CDR1 SSHAT and CDR2 FNYEAQ (reference sequence). This rearrangement joins TRBV7-7 to TRBJ1-3; maybe TRBD1 (5 bases). The sequenced sample consisted of peripheral blood. This clonotype was sampled from a human donor in a cohort sampled during active COVID-19. The CDR3 bases are TGTGCCAGCTCTCGCGGCCCCGACAGCTCTGGAAACACCATATATTTT. Translating gives CASSRGPDSSGNTIYF.